What follows is one T cell receptor beta chain and its context. Reverse transcription of about 500 ng total RNA with a constant-region primer produced TCR beta cDNA. Three-round nested multiplex PCR performed with slightly modified ARM-PCR produced the TCR beta libraries. TRBV1-TRBV30 forward primers paired with a C-beta reverse primer drove the first two PCR rounds, about 9 cycles each. Using its own MiXCR run on the multiplex PCR reads, TCRdb lists one record per CDR3 protein. The table shows 40,000 or so distinct CDR3 sequences, with roughly 80% occurring only once. V gave up 11 bases and J gave up 1 base, with 14 bases separating them. Germline V gives CDR1 WNHNN, CDR2 SYGVQD (reference sequence). This CDR3 has 14 residues. These data belong to a study of tumor-infiltrating lymphocytes in primary liver carcinoma. Investigators took RNA and DNA out together from 20-30 mg of unsorted bulk tissue.

The material sequenced was tumor-adjacent normal liver tissue. The rearrangement uses TRBV10-1 and TRBJ2-2, with D unclear. This clonotype originated in a middle-aged man with primary liver carcinoma and hepatitis B virus infection. The CDR3 nucleotides are TGCGCCTCCGAACCGGCGGAGAACACCGGGGAGCTGTTTTTT. Translating gives CASEPAENTGELFF.